Listed below are T cell receptor beta chains from one sample, sequenced in a study of cytomegalovirus exposure and HLA in healthy donors. Here immunoSEQ multiplex PCR was the method, and the copy in TCRdb shows in-frame clones only, minus some. The table includes hundreds of thousands of clones, approximately 68% detected once. The sequencing input was PBMCs. All receptors come from a woman between 25 and 40 years old in good health and CMV-seronegative. CDR3s include the opening cysteine and the closing phenylalanine or tryptophan. Fields, in order: D gene, J gene, clone size, V gene, CDR3 length, CDR3 protein, CDR3 DNA. The D gene is left open where the match is weak. Clone sizes are given selectively: once, few, many, or a class where the clone is expanded.

>-|TRBJ1-1|-|TRBV7-3|13
CASSPGGWTEAFF
TGTGCCAGCAGCCCCGGGGGTTGGACTGAAGCTTTCTTT
>-|TRBJ2-3|-|TRBV29-1|14
CSVEGGRGTDTQYF
TGCAGCGTTGAAGGTGGGAGAGGCACAGATACGCAGTATTTT
>-|TRBJ1-5|once|TRBV19|14
CASSIGTLREPQHF
TGTGCCAGTAGTATAGGGACACTCCGGGAGCCCCAGCATTTT
>TRBD1|TRBJ2-7|-|TRBV7-9|14
CASSMGQGKNEQYF
TGTGCCAGCAGCATGGGACAGGGTAAGAACGAGCAGTACTTC
>-|TRBJ2-7|-|TRBV30|15
CAWSRPPQGYYEQYF
TGTGCCTGGAGTCGCCCCCCACAGGGATACTACGAGCAGTACTTC
>-|TRBJ2-7|few|TRBV29-1|15
CSVETPAETAYEQYF
TGCAGCGTTGAAACCCCAGCTGAAACAGCCTACGAGCAGTACTTC
>TRBD1|TRBJ1-6|-|TRBV7-8|16
CASSPRDRGLHSPLHF
TGTGCCAGCAGCCCGAGGGACAGGGGGTTACATTCACCCCTCCACTTT
>-|TRBJ1-5|-|TRBV5-6|14
CASSNWGGNQPQHF
TGTGCCAGCAGTAATTGGGGGGGCAATCAGCCCCAGCATTTT
>-|TRBJ2-5|few|TRBV13|16
CASSLGLGPDGETQYF
TGTGCCAGCAGCTTAGGACTGGGGCCAGATGGAGAGACCCAGTACTTC
>-|TRBJ2-1|-|TRBV7-9|12
CASSLRGTEQFF
TGTGCCAGCAGCTTGAGGGGGACTGAGCAGTTCTTC
>TRBD1|TRBJ1-5|-|TRBV7-2|14
CASSLTGGSQPQHF
TGTGCCAGCAGCCTAACAGGGGGCAGTCAGCCCCAGCATTTT
>-|TRBJ2-7|-|TRBV18|13
CASSTQGEGSAYF
TGTGCCAGCTCAACACAGGGTGAGGGAAGCGCGTACTTC
>TRBD1|TRBJ2-5|-|TRBV6-1|15
CASSSDRGHGETQYF
TGTGCCAGCAGTTCCGACAGGGGGCACGGAGAGACCCAGTACTTC
>TRBD2|TRBJ2-2|-|TRBV4-1|19
CASSQVTAALAANTGELFF
TGCGCCAGCAGCCAAGTGACGGCGGCGCTAGCGGCGAACACCGGGGAGCTGTTTTTT
>TRBD1|TRBJ2-2|-|TRBV6-1|18
CASSETQTGWGWTGELFF
TGTGCCAGCAGTGAGACGCAGACAGGGTGGGGTTGGACCGGGGAGCTGTTTTTT
>-|TRBJ2-5|-|TRBV5-6|14
CASSRDRQQETQYF
TGTGCCAGCAGCCGAGACAGACAGCAAGAGACCCAGTACTTC
>-|TRBJ2-1|-|TRBV5-5|13
CASSPNQKNEQFF
TGTGCCAGCAGCCCCAACCAGAAGAATGAGCAGTTCTTC
>-|TRBJ1-5|-|TRBV27|13
CASSSQGRQPQHF
TGTGCCAGCAGCTCCCAGGGGAGACAGCCCCAGCATTTT
>-|TRBJ2-7|once|TRBV10-3|14
CAISAVGGAYEQYF
TGTGCCATCAGTGCGGTGGGAGGAGCCTACGAGCAGTACTTC
>-|TRBJ2-3|-|TRBV2|12
CASSVTREFGYF
TGTGCCAGCAGCGTCACTAGGGAGTTCGGGTATTTT
>-|TRBJ1-1|-|TRBV27|13
CASRRIVNTEAFF
TGTGCCAGCAGGAGAATAGTGAACACTGAAGCTTTCTTT
>-|TRBJ1-2|-|TRBV5-4|14
CASSSKGANYGYTF
TGTGCCAGCAGCTCTAAAGGGGCCAACTATGGCTACACCTTC
>TRBD2|TRBJ2-7|-|TRBV6-5|15
CASSPRLAGDIEQYF
TGTGCCAGCAGTCCTCGACTAGCGGGAGATATCGAGCAGTACTTC
>TRBD2|TRBJ2-3|-|TRBV19|15
CASRSGGVSTDTQYF
TGTGCCAGTAGGAGCGGGGGGGTTAGCACAGATACGCAGTATTTT
>-|TRBJ2-5|once|TRBV5-6|15
CASSLPDSGGETQYF
TGTGCCAGCAGCTTGCCCGATTCAGGAGGGGAGACCCAGTACTTC
>TRBD2|TRBJ2-7|-|TRBV6-6|16
CASSSGTSGRTYEQYF
TGTGCCAGCAGTTCCGGGACTAGCGGACGGACCTACGAGCAGTACTTC
>TRBD2|TRBJ2-7|-|TRBV7-8|18
CASSLAASGRAKSYEQYF
TGTGCCAGCAGCTTAGCGGCTAGCGGGAGGGCCAAGTCCTACGAGCAGTACTTC
>-|TRBJ1-5|-|TRBV4-1|14
CASSRGTVNQPQHF
TGCGCCAGCAGCCGCGGGACTGTCAATCAGCCCCAGCATTTT
>TRBD2|TRBJ2-1|-|TRBV6-1|15
CASSEGLAGPNEQFF
TGTGCCAGCAGTGAGGGACTAGCGGGTCCAAATGAGCAGTTCTTC
>TRBD1|TRBJ2-7|once|TRBV5-1|14
CASSLRTGGYEQYF
TGCGCCAGCAGCCTACGGACAGGGGGCTACGAGCAGTACTTC
>-|TRBJ1-5|few|TRBV19|15
CASSIDGAGVQPQHF
TGTGCCAGTAGTATCGATGGGGCAGGGGTCCAACCCCAGCATTTT
>TRBD2|TRBJ2-3|-|TRBV5-8|16
CASSFQGSGRVDTQYF
TGTGCCAGCAGCTTTCAGGGTAGCGGGAGGGTCGATACGCAGTATTTT
>-|TRBJ1-1|-|TRBV7-2|14
CASSLVRGNTEAFF
TGTGCCAGCAGCTTAGTACGGGGGAACACTGAAGCTTTCTTT
>-|TRBJ1-2|-|TRBV5-6|13
CASSWTDGGGYTF
TGTGCCAGCAGCTGGACGGATGGAGGGGGCTACACCTTC
>-|TRBJ1-2|-|TRBV30|13
CAWSRQLLYGYTF
TGTGCCTGGAGTAGACAGCTTCTCTATGGCTACACCTTC
>-|TRBJ1-1|-|TRBV6-6|16
CASTTGRAALNTEAFF
TGTGCCAGCACGACGGGGAGGGCGGCCCTGAACACTGAAGCTTTCTTT